The clone carrying this T cell receptor beta chain was seen ten or more times. Its specificity is unknown. The data were obtained in a study of early T cells in non-severe SARS-CoV-2 infection. Findings of the study overall: Clonotype matching in VDJdb favored anti-spike CD8 responses and did not capture private and CD4 specificities.

This CDR3 has 16 amino acids. V shed 5 bases and J 6 bases; nucleotides not matched to a gene: 13. The germline CDR1 and CDR2 sequences are PRHDT and FYEKMQ (reference sequence). TCRdb redid the calling of the 5' RACE reads with MiXCR, one entry per CDR3 protein. The profile covers under 85,000 distinct CDR3 sequences, with 10% to 15% appearing a single time and 6% to 7% taken by the ten largest. This chain connects TRBV13 to TRBJ2-3; 8 bases match TRBD2. The TCR was taken from an adult who was a healthcare worker with PCR-confirmed SARS-CoV-2 infection or an uninfected control (not recorded which). The sequencing input was whole blood. In nucleotides, the CDR3 is TGTGCCAGCAGCCTCCGCGGGGGGCCCTCAGAGGATACGCAGTATTTT. Its protein is CASSLRGGPSEDTQYF.